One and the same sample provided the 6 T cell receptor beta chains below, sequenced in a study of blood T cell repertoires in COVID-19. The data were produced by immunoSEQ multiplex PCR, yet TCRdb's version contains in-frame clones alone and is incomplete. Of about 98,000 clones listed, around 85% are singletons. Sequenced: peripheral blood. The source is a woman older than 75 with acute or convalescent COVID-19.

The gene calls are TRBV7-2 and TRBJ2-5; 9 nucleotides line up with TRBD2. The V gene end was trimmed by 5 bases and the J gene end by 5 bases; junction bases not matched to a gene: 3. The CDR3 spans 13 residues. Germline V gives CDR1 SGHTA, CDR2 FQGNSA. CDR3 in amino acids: CASSKTSGETQYF. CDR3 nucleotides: TGTGCCAGCAGCAAAACTAGCGGGGAGACCCAGTACTTC. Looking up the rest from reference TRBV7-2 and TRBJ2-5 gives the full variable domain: GAGVSQSPSNKVTEKGKDVELRCDPISGHTALYWYRQSLGQGLEFLIYFQGNSAPDKSGLPSDRFSAERTGGSVSTLTIQRTQQEDSAVYLCASSKTSGETQYFGPGTRLLVL.

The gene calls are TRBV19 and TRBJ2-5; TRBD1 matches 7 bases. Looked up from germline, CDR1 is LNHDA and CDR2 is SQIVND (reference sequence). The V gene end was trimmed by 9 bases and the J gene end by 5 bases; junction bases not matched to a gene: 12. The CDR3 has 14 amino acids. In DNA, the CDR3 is TGTGCCAGCACAGCTAGACAGGGCGGGGAGACCCAGTACTTC. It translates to CASTARQGGETQYF.

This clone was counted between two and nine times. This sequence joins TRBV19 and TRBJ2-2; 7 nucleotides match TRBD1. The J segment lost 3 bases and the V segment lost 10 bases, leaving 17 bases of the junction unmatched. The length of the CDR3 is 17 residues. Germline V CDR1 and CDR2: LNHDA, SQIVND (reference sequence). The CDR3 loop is CATRTGESGRDTGELFF. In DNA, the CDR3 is TGTGCCACTCGGACAGGAGAATCAGGTCGGGACACCGGGGAGCTGTTTTTT.

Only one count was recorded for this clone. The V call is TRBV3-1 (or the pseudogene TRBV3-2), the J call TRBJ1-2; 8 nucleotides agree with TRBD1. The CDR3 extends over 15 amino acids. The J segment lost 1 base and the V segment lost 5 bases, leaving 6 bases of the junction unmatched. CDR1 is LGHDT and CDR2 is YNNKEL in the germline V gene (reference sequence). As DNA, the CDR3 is TGTGCCAGCAGCACCCAGGGGGCGAGTAACTATGGCTACACCTTC. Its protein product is CASSTQGASNYGYTF.

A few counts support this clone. The CDR3 DNA sequence: TGCACCAGCAGCCACTCAGCGTCGGGGGAGCAGTACTTC. Residues: CTSSHSASGEQYF. The V call is TRBV1, the J call TRBJ2-7; whether TRBD2, the table's D call, matches the DNA was not checked. TRBV1 is termed a pseudogene. The CDR3 sequence is 13 residues long.

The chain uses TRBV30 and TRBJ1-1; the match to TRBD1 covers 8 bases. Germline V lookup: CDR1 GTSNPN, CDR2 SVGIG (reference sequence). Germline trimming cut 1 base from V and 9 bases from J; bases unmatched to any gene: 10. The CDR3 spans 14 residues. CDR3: CAWSAKAGGVKAFF. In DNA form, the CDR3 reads TGTGCCTGGAGTGCAAAGGCAGGGGGCGTTAAAGCTTTCTTT. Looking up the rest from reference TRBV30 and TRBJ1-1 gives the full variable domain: SQTIHQWPATLVQPVGSPLSLECTVEGTSNPNLYWYRQAAGRGLQLLFYSVGIGQISSEVPQNLSASRPQDRQFILSSKKLLLSDSGFYLCAWSAKAGGVKAFFGQGTRLTVV.